The T cell receptor (beta chain) described here comes from a study of early T cells in non-severe SARS-CoV-2 infection. At the level of the study: The chains were unpaired, and the sequenced material was bulk RNA from unsorted whole blood.

After removal of 4 bases from V and 7 bases from J, the junction contained 10 bases not matched to a gene. CDR1 and CDR2 (germline): SQVTM, ANQGSEA. The CDR3 is 14 residues long. This clonotype has only a few counts. Individual cDNA molecules received unique molecular identifiers during library preparation. Via MiXCR, TCRdb re-called the 5' RACE reads, giving one row per CDR3 protein. This sample has more than 95,000 distinct CDR3 sequences, with 16% found just once. This clonotype was obtained from an adult who was a healthcare worker with PCR-confirmed SARS-CoV-2 infection or an uninfected control (not recorded which). The J gene is TRBJ2-1, the V gene TRBV29-1; TRBD2 matches at 7 bases. The source material was whole blood. The CDR3 sequence: CSVASGTVGNEQFF. CDR3 bases: TGCAGCGTTGCGAGCGGGACGGTGGGGAATGAGCAGTTCTTC.